This entry lists 25 T cell receptor beta chains sequenced from one sample in a study of molecular identifiers for immune sequencing clone quantification. TCRdb ran MiXCR on the PCR reads and lists one entry per CDR3 protein. Here the sample spans over 600,000 distinct CDR3 sequences, just under 20% being singletons. Material for sequencing was naive CD8+ T cells from blood, with Jurkat cell RNA spiked in. This sample's subset: FACS-sorted CD8+CD4-CCR7+CD45RA+ naive T cells. Every receptor here comes from a human donor in good health. Some libraries in this study had Jurkat cell RNA spiked in.

The chain recombines TRBV28 with TRBJ2-1; unclear D gene. V lost 1 base, J lost 5 bases, and 9 bases lay in between. The CDR3 runs 14 residues. Germline CDR1 MDHEN, CDR2 SYDVKM. The CDR3 is CASSLSVTDNEQFF. In DNA form, the CDR3 reads TGTGCCAGCAGTTTATCCGTTACGGACAATGAGCAGTTCTTC.

Regarding this clonotype: Being one base from a much bigger clone, this may be a read error. The chain combines TRBV7-6 with TRBJ1-1; D is uncertain. Germline values: CDR1 SGHVS, CDR2 FNYEAQ. The CDR3 has 14 amino acids. The CDR3, as DNA: TGTGCCGGCAGCTTATCAGTCGTGAACACTGAAGCTTTCTTT. Protein product: CAGSLSVVNTEAFF.

For this clonotype: A read error may explain this, as a much larger clone is one base away. V and J are TRBV2 and TRBJ2-7; D call uncertain. CDR1 is SNHLY and CDR2 is FYNNEI in the germline V gene. This CDR3 region has 12 residues. V gave up 6 bases and J gave up 6 bases, with 12 bases separating them. DNA of the CDR3: TGTGCCAGCAGAGCCCAGGTCCGCGAGCAGTACTTC. Translating it yields CASRAQVREQYF. The complete variable domain, with remaining parts taken from reference TRBV2 and TRBJ2-7, reads EPEVTQTPSHQVTQMGQEVILRCVPISNHLYFYWYRQILGQKVEFLVSFYNNEISEKSEIFDDQFSVERPDGSNFTLKIRSTKLEDSAMYFCASRAQVREQYFGPGTRLTVT.

A few counts support this clonotype. This chain joins TRBV4-1 and TRBJ1-5, with 7 positions matching TRBD1. The CDR3 has 15 amino acids. In germline, CDR1 is MGHRA, CDR2 YSYEKL. J was trimmed by 0 bases and V by 7 bases; bases with no gene match: 6. The CDR3 reads CASKLTGISNQPQHF. The CDR3 nucleotides read TGCGCCAGCAAACTGACAGGGATTAGCAATCAGCCCCAGCATTTT.

A note on this clonotype: With a much larger clone just one base away, this may be a read error. The CDR3 loop is CASSESLYTFDNTIYF. The CDR3 region has the DNA TGCGCCAGCAGCGAGAGTTTGTACACATTCGATAACACCATATATTTT. The chain has TRBV4-3 and TRBJ1-3; D ambiguous. The CDR3 length is 16 residues. Trimming removed 5 bases from V and 7 bases from J, with 21 bases in between. Germline CDR1 and CDR2: LGHNA and YSLEER.

The gene calls are TRBV6-2 or TRBV6-3 and TRBJ2-7; 10 bases map to TRBD2. CDR1 and CDR2 from the germline V gene are MNHEY and SVGEGT. Trimming took 6 bases from V and 3 from J; bases not matched to a gene: 5. There are 14 residues in the CDR3. CDR3 in amino acids: CASSQLAGFYEQYF. The CDR3 nucleotides read TGTGCCAGCAGCCAACTAGCGGGATTCTACGAGCAGTACTTC.

This clonotype was detected ten times or more. J is TRBJ2-3 and V is TRBV7-9; a weak D match, TRBD2 (5 bases). The CDR3 is 11 amino acids. CDR1 and CDR2 (germline): SEHNR, FQNEAQ (reference sequence). Trimming removed 7 bases from V and 13 bases from J, with 15 bases in between. The CDR3 sequence: CASMLTLEEYF. CDR3 bases: TGTGCCAGCATGCTTACGCTGGAGGAGTATTTT.

This clonotype occurred many times. This chain uses TRBV9 with TRBJ1-5; D call uncertain. Germline assignment: CDR1 SGDLS and CDR2 YYNGEE. The CDR3 has 14 amino acids. V was trimmed by 3 bases and J by 5 bases, leaving 12 bases between them. The CDR3 sequence: CASSAHLDDQPQHF. CDR3 coding DNA: TGTGCCAGCAGCGCCCATCTAGACGATCAGCCCCAGCATTTT.

Remarks on this clonotype: A read error is possible here, since a much larger clone lies one base away. This sequence joins TRBV4-3 and TRBJ2-7; perhaps TRBD1 as D (5 bases). V gave up 0 bases and J gave up 7 bases, with 28 bases separating them. The germline CDR1 and CDR2 sequences are LGHNA and YSLEER. The CDR3 covers 19 residues. This CDR3 is CASSQEIPMLKAGPMEQYF. Here the CDR3 DNA reads TGCGCCAGCAGCCAAGAAATCCCTATGCTTAAGGCAGGGCCTATGGAGCAGTACTTC.

This clonotype was counted a few times. Relative to the germline gene, one junction end is altered; a read error may explain this. The chain employs TRBV7-9 and TRBJ2-2, with 7 nucleotides matching TRBD1. CDR1 is SEHNR and CDR2 is FQNEAQ in the germline V gene (reference sequence). The CDR3 is 17 residues long. CDR3 nucleotides: TGTGCCGGCAGCGCCCGGGACAGCAACTTAAACACCGGGGAGCTGTTTTTT. As protein: CAGSARDSNLNTGELFF.

This clonotype was counted once. A much larger clone lies a single base off, so this may be a read error. The rearrangement joins TRBV7-2 to TRBJ2-1; 10 nucleotides align to TRBD2. Germline V gives CDR1 SGHTA, CDR2 FQGNSA. This CDR3 contains 15 residues. The CDR3 nucleotides read TGTGCCAGCAGCAGCGGGGGGGCCGACTACAGTGAGCAGTTCTTC. It is translated as CASSSGGADYSEQFF.

Many counts were recorded for this clonotype. The genes are TRBV27 and TRBJ2-3; 9 nucleotides match TRBD2. Losses at the gene ends were 6 bases for V and 1 base for J; bases not matched to a gene: 20. Germline CDR1 reads MNHEY; CDR2 reads SMNVEV (reference sequence). The CDR3 spans 20 residues. The CDR3 bases are TGTGCCAGCAGCATATTGGGGGTAGCGGGAGTGGTGGTTGGCACAGATACGCAGTATTTT. It is translated as CASSILGVAGVVVGTDTQYF.

Concerning this clonotype itself: Possible read error: a much larger clone is one base away. The chain is built from TRBV6-2 or TRBV6-3 and TRBJ2-5; D might be TRBD1 or TRBD2, each matching 5 bases. The germline V gene encodes CDR1 MNHEY and CDR2 SVGEGT. There are 17 residues in the CDR3. With 2 bases removed from V and 5 bases from J, the gap between germline ends came to 21 bases. CDR3 amino acids: CASSYPPTADVSETQYF. CDR3 DNA: TGTGCCAGCAGTTACCCTCCGACAGCGGATGTTTCGGAGACCCAGTACTTC.

This chain connects TRBV7-6 to TRBJ2-2; D is uncertain. The germline gives CDR1 SGHVS, CDR2 FNYEAQ. The V gene lost 5 bases and the J gene lost 5 bases, with 24 bases spanning the gap. The CDR3 extends over 18 amino acids. The CDR3 coding sequence is TGTGCCAGCAGCCTAGTGAAAGAGGAGATATGGAGTACCGGGGAGCTGTTTTTT. This gives the protein CASSLVKEEIWSTGELFF. The entire variable domain, with the rest obtained from reference TRBV7-6 and TRBJ2-2, is as follows: GAGVSQSPRYKVTKRGQDVALRCDPISGHVSLYWYRQALGQGPEFLTYFNYEAQQDKSGLPNDRFSAERPEGSISTLTIQRTEQRDSAMYRCASSLVKEEIWSTGELFFGEGSRLTVL.

This clonotype was counted at least ten times. The chain employs TRBV20-1 and TRBJ2-7; possible D gene TRBD2, 7 bases. V lost 3 bases and J 0 bases, leaving 9 bases between the germline ends. The CDR3 spans 13 residues. Germline V gives CDR1 DFQATT, CDR2 SNEGSKA (reference sequence). In DNA form, the CDR3 reads TGCAGTGCTAGGAGGGGGGGCTCCTACGAGCAGTACTTC. Encoded protein: CSARRGGSYEQYF.

There are a few counts of this clonotype. The chain is built from TRBV27 and TRBJ1-5; the D gene is possibly TRBD1 (5 bases). The CDR3 spans 13 residues. V shed 5 bases and J shed 4 bases, with 9 bases lying between them. Germline lookup yields CDR1 MNHEY and CDR2 SMNVEV (reference sequence). The CDR3 spells CASSQGDNQPQHF. As DNA, the CDR3 is TGTGCCAGCAGTCAAGGGGATAATCAGCCCCAGCATTTT.

This chain connects TRBV6-2 or TRBV6-3 to TRBJ2-7, with a tentative D call TRBD1 (7 bases). CDR3 size: 17 residues. CDR1 and CDR2 (germline): MNHEY, SVGEGT. The V gene lost 2 bases and the J gene lost 2 bases, with 19 bases spanning the gap. The chain's CDR3 is CASSYNVSEGATYEQYF. In DNA form, the CDR3 reads TGTGCCAGCAGTTACAACGTATCGGAGGGGGCGACCTACGAGCAGTACTTC.

A note on this clonotype: The CDR3 carries no conserved terminal phenylalanine or tryptophan, so it likely arises from a read error. The chain combines TRBV7-2 with TRBJ1-1; D not resolved. Germline V gene sequence: CDR1 SGHTA, CDR2 FQGNSA. This CDR3 is 14 amino acids long. CDR3 DNA sequence: TGTGCCAGCAGCCCCAGATCCGGGAACACTGGAGCTTTCTCT. Its protein product is CASSPRSGNTGAFS.

This clonotype was detected many times. The V call is TRBV28, the J call TRBJ2-5; weak D call: TRBD1 (5 bases). The length of the CDR3 is 13 residues. V was trimmed by 3 bases and J by 4 bases, leaving 9 bases between them. Germline assignment: CDR1 MDHEN and CDR2 SYDVKM. CDR3 loop: CASSLTARETQYF. The CDR3 DNA follows: TGTGCCAGCAGTTTGACAGCACGAGAGACCCAGTACTTC.

This clonotype was found many times. The chain links TRBV20-1 to TRBJ2-7; 9 bases line up with TRBD2. The CDR3 is 13 residues long. V trimming: 1 base; J trimming: 4 bases; junction bases outside the gene matches: 2. Germline assignment: CDR1 DFQATT and CDR2 SNEGSKA (reference sequence). CDR3 loop: CSARASGVYEQYF. The CDR3 DNA is TGCAGTGCTAGAGCTAGCGGGGTGTACGAGCAGTACTTC.

This clonotype showed up many times. CDR3 coding DNA: TGTGCCAGCAGGACGGGAGGGGGGGTGAACACTGAAGCTTTCTTT. This translates into CASRTGGGVNTEAFF. The rearrangement joins TRBV7-9 to TRBJ1-1; D may be TRBD1 (6 bases). CDR1 and CDR2 (germline): SEHNR, FQNEAQ (reference sequence). The ends were cut back, 6 bases at V and 0 bases at J, with 14 bases in the middle. The CDR3 runs to 15 residues.

This clonotype was observed many times. J is TRBJ2-2 and V is TRBV5-4; D ambiguous. V was cut by 4 bases and J by 5 bases, with 9 bases left in between. CDR1 SGHNT and CDR2 YYREEE come from the germline V gene (reference sequence). The CDR3 has 13 residues. This CDR3 is CASSPEKTGELFF. CDR3 nucleotides: TGTGCCAGCAGCCCCGAGAAAACCGGGGAGCTGTTTTTT.

This clonotype was seen ten or more times. This chain joins TRBV6-5 and TRBJ1-1, with D maybe TRBD1 (6 bases). The CDR3 sequence is 13 residues long. Germline CDR1 MNHEY, CDR2 SVGAGI. V was shortened by 4 bases and J by 1 base, with 7 bases between the two germline ends. The DNA for the CDR3 is TGTGCCAGCAGTTGGGGGCAGAACACTGAAGCTTTCTTT. This gives the protein CASSWGQNTEAFF.

This clonotype showed up just once. A read error may be the cause here, since a much bigger clone is one base away. In this CDR3 the conserved last residue, phenylalanine or tryptophan, is missing, so a read error is likely. The rearrangement uses TRBV27 and TRBJ2-7; D unclear. Germline V lookup: CDR1 MNHEY, CDR2 SMNVEV (reference sequence). V was clipped by 8 bases and J by 0 bases, with 11 bases between them. This CDR3 has 13 residues. CDR3 nucleotide sequence: TGTGCCAGCGCTCCGACCAGCTCCTACGAGCAGTACTCC. Its translation: CASAPTSSYEQYS.

Worth noting for this clonotype: Given a much more abundant clone one base away, this may be a read error. The chain carries TRBV7-2 and TRBJ2-1, with D tentatively TRBD2 (7 bases). The length of the CDR3 is 18 residues. Germline CDR1 SGHTA, CDR2 FQGNSA. The CDR3 bases are TGTGCCAGCAGCTTAGGAGGGGGGGCATCCCTCACTAACAATGAGCAGCTCTTC. It specifies CASSLGGGASLTNNEQLF.